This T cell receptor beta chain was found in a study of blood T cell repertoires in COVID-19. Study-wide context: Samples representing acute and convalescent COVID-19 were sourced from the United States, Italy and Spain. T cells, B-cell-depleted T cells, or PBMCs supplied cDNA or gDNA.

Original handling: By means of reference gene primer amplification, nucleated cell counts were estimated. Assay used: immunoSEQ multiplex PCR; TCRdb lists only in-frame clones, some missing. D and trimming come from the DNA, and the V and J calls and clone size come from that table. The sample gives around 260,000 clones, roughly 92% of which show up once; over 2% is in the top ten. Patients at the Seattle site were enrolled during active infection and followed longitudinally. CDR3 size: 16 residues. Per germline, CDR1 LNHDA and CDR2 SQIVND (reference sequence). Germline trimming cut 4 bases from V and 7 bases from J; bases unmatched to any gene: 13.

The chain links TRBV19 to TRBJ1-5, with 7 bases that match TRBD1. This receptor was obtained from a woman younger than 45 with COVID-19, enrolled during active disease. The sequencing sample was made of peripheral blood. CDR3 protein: CASSRELQGKLQPQHF. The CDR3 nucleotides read TGTGCCAGTAGTAGGGAATTACAGGGGAAATTACAGCCCCAGCATTTT. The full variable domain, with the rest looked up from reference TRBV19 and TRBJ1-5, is DGGITQSPKYLFRKEGQNVTLSCEQNLNHDAMYWYRQDPGQGLRLIYYSQIVNDFQKGDIAEGYSVSREKKESFPLTVTSAQKNPTAFYLCASSRELQGKLQPQHFGDGTRLSIL.